A selection of T cell receptor beta chains follows, all from one sample in a study of early T cells in non-severe SARS-CoV-2 infection. TCRdb ran MiXCR on the 5' RACE reads and lists one entry per CDR3 protein. The sample has about 38,000 distinct CDR3 sequences; approximately 6.6% are singletons. This specimen was whole blood, taken at baseline. Receptors originate from an adult who was a healthcare worker with PCR-confirmed SARS-CoV-2 infection or an uninfected control (not recorded which). CDR3s include the opening cysteine and the closing phenylalanine or tryptophan. The order of the fields is clone size, J gene, V gene, D gene, CDR3 DNA, CDR3 protein. A D gene is named only where the DNA matches it firmly. Some rows mark clone size as missing; the rest say once, few, many or name a class of expanded clone.

many TRBJ2-1 TRBV6-2/TRBV6-3 . TGTGCCAGCAGTTACCCCCCGTCCCTCACAGGCGATGAGCAGTTCTTC CASSYPPSLTGDEQFF
few TRBJ2-5 TRBV15 . TGTGCCACCAGCAGGGGTGGGGCTAAGGAGACCCAGTACTTC CATSRGGAKETQYF
few TRBJ2-7 TRBV5-1 . TGCGCCAGCAGCTTGGGGGCGTCGCGTGAGCAGTACTTC CASSLGASREQYF
. TRBJ1-6 TRBV12-3/TRBV12-4 . TGTGCCAGCAGTACGTCATCAGGGGCCGCAAATTCACCCCTCCACTTT CASSTSSGAANSPLHF
many TRBJ2-5 TRBV6-2/TRBV6-3 TRBD2 TGTGCCAGCATCCGCGCGGGAGAGTATGGGACCCAGTACTTC CASIRAGEYGTQYF
. TRBJ2-3 TRBV4-2 TRBD2 TGTGCCAGCAGCCAAGATGGTGCGGGAGTGGGAGATACGCAGTATTTT CASSQDGAGVGDTQYF
few TRBJ2-5 TRBV7-9 . TGTGCCAGCAGCCCGGGGGACAGAAAATACCAAGAGACCCAGTACTTC CASSPGDRKYQETQYF
few TRBJ1-1 TRBV5-1 TRBD1 TGCGCCAGCAGCTTGGATGACAGGGGGGCTGAAGCTTTCTTT CASSLDDRGAEAFF
many TRBJ2-1 TRBV11-1 TRBD2 TGTGCCAGCAGCTTAGAAGGCGGGAGGGCCGCGGTTGAGCAGTTCTTC CASSLEGGRAAVEQFF
. TRBJ2-7 TRBV20-1 TRBD2 TGCAGTGCGGGGACTAGCGGTCTGTACGAGCAGTACTTC CSAGTSGLYEQYF
few TRBJ2-1 TRBV29-1 . TGCAGCGTTGTCGCGGGACAGACCTACAATGAGCAGTTCTTC CSVVAGQTYNEQFF
few TRBJ2-2 TRBV3-1 . TGTGCCAGCAGCCAACCCATTGGAGCGAACACCGGGGAGCTGTTTTTT CASSQPIGANTGELFF
. TRBJ1-1 TRBV5-1 . TGCGCCAGCAGCATTAAAGGCGACACTGAAGCTTTCTTT CASSIKGDTEAFF
many TRBJ1-2 TRBV7-9 . TGTGCCAGCAGCTTGACATCGTCAAGATATGGCTACACCTTC CASSLTSSRYGYTF
once TRBJ2-3 TRBV28 TRBD2 TGTGCCAGCAGCCCTAGCGGGAGGACCCTCACAGATACGCAGTATTTT CASSPSGRTLTDTQYF
few TRBJ2-7 TRBV28 TRBD1 TGTGCCAGCAGTTTACAGGGGGCGGAGTACTTC CASSLQGAEYF